The text below deals with one T cell receptor beta chain. The source of the sample is a study of blood T cell repertoires in COVID-19. Looking at the study overall: From the United States, Italy and Spain came samples of acute and convalescent COVID-19. Nucleic acid was either cDNA or gDNA, and it came from T cells, B-cell-depleted T cells, or PBMCs.

Method: immunoSEQ multiplex PCR; TCRdb's copy keeps in-frame clones and lacks some. Of about 480,000 clones detected, about 90% appear once; the ten largest clones hold almost 2%. In germline, CDR1 is SGHTA, CDR2 FQGNSA. The CDR3 runs to 13 residues. Trimming shortened V by 3 bases and J by 10 bases, and 10 bases separated the two germline ends. This receptor was taken from a woman aged 18-29 years with acute COVID-19. V is TRBV7-2 and J is TRBJ1-6; D is perhaps TRBD1 (5 bases). Sequenced material: PBMCs or T cells enriched from blood (not recorded which). DNA of the CDR3: TGTGCCAGCAGCTTGGCGCGGGACTCACCCCTCCACTTT. It codes for CASSLARDSPLHF.